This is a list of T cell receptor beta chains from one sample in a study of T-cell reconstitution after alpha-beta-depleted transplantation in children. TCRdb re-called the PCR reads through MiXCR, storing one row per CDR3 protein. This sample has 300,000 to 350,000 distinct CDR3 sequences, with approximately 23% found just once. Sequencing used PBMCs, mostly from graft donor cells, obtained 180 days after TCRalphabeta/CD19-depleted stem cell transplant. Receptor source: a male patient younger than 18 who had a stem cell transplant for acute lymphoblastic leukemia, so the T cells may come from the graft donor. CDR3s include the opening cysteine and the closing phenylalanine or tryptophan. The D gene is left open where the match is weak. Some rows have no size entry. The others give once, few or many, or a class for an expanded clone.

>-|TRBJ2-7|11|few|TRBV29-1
TGCAGCGTTGTACAGAACTACGAGCAGTACTTC
CSVVQNYEQYF
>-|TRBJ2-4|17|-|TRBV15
TGTGCCACCAGCAGAGATGTGGGAATGGCCCCCAAAAACATTCAGTACTTC
CATSRDVGMAPKNIQYF
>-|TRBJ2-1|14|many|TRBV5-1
TGCGCCAGCAGCAAAGGGACACCTTACAATGAGCAGTTCTTC
CASSKGTPYNEQFF
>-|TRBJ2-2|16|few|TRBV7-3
TGTGCCAGCAGCTTACTCCCAGGTGCCGGATCCGGGGAGCTGTTTTTT
CASSLLPGAGSGELFF
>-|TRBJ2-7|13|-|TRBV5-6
TGTGCCAGCAGCCCCTCAAGCTCCTACGAGCAGTACTTC
CASSPSSSYEQYF
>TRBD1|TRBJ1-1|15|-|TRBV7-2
TGTGCCAGCAGCTTAGACAGGGGTCGGCTCACTGAAGCTTTCTTT
CASSLDRGRLTEAFF
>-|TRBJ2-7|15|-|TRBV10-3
TGTGCCATCAGTGAGGGTTCTCTAGCGTCTCACGAGCAGTACTTC
CAISEGSLASHEQYF
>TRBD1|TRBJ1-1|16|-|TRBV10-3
TGTGCCATCAGTCCCCGAGGAGGTCAGGGGGGCACTGAAGCTTTCTTT
CAISPRGGQGGTEAFF
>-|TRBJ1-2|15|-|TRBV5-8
TGTGCCAGCAGCGGGCGCATTGCCATTCGGAATGGCTACACCTTC
CASSGRIAIRNGYTF
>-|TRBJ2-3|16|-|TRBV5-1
TGCGCCAGCAGCTTGGGGTCCGTTCGGTCTACAGATACGCAGTATTTT
CASSLGSVRSTDTQYF
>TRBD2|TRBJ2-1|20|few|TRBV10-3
TGTGCCATCAGTGTCAGGACCGGGACTAGCGGGAGGGCAGAAGAGAATGAGCAGTTCTTC
CAISVRTGTSGRAEENEQFF
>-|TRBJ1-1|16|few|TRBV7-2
TGTGCCAGCAGCAGCCTGGGGGGGGGCTGGAACACTGAAGCTTTCTTT
CASSSLGGGWNTEAFF
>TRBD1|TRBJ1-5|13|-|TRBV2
TGTGCCAGCAGCCTGACAGGGCAACAGCCCCAGCATTTT
CASSLTGQQPQHF
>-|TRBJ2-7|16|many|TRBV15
TGTGCCACCAGCCGAGGGAAGTCAGGGGCTTCCTACGAGCAGTACTTC
CATSRGKSGASYEQYF
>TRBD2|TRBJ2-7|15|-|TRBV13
TGTGCCAGCAGCTTAGAGGGTAGCGGGGAATACGAGCAGTACTTC
CASSLEGSGEYEQYF
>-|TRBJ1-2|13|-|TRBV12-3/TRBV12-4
TGTGCCAGCAGTTTAGGCCTAAACTATGGCTACACCTTC
CASSLGLNYGYTF
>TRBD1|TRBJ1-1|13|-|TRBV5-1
TGCGCCAGCAGCTTGCAGGGGGTCACTGAAGCTTTCTTT
CASSLQGVTEAFF
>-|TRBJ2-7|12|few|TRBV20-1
TGCAGTGCTACAGGGGGGAACTACGAGCAGTACTTC
CSATGGNYEQYF
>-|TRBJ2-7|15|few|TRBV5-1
TGCGCCAGAAGCTCGGTAGGACCCTGGGAATACGAGCAGTACTTC
CARSSVGPWEYEQYF
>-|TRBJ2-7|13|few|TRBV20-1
TGCAGTGCTAGACTCGAGAGCTCCTACGAGCAGTACTTC
CSARLESSYEQYF
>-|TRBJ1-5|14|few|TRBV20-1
TGCAGTGCTCAGTCGGATTTAAGCAATCAGCCCCAGCATTTT
CSAQSDLSNQPQHF
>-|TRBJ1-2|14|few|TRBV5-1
TGCGCCAGCAGCTTGGTCTCAGGCGGCTATGGCTACACCTTC
CASSLVSGGYGYTF
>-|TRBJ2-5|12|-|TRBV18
TGTGCCAGCTCACCGGTCGCAGAGACCCAGTACTTC
CASSPVAETQYF
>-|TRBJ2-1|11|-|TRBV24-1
TGTGCCACCAGTTTGCGGGGTGAGCAGTTCTTC
CATSLRGEQFF
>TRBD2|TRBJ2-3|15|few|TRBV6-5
TGTGCCAGCAGTTACGACGGGAGGGCCGGGAATACGCAGTATTTT
CASSYDGRAGNTQYF